This T cell receptor (beta chain) was captured by sequencing in a study of radiation and T cells in renal cell carcinoma. Broader study findings: From baseline, blood top tumor clonotypes peaked at 2 weeks post-radiation.

Time point specified: blood 4 weeks post-SBRT, at nephrectomy. The treatment: 15 Gy SBRT to primary tumor, nephrectomy 4 weeks later. Nephrectomy followed 15 Gy stereotactic body radiation by 4 weeks. After SBRT, blood was collected at 2 and 4 weeks, plus baseline. The patient's renal cell carcinoma had clear cell pathology. Trimming removed 2 bases from V and 7 bases from J; junction bases left unmatched: 7. Germline CDR1 reads SQVTM; CDR2 reads ANQGSEA. The CDR3 consists of 15 residues. Note on this clone: What it binds is not known.

Data came from immunoSEQ multiplex PCR; TCRdb stores just in-frame clones and leaves some out. The table lists 130,000 to 150,000 clones, 65% to 90% of them singletons. Here the sequenced sample was blood, taken from a patient whose treatment included radiotherapy and nephrectomy. The chain carries TRBV29-1 and TRBJ2-7; 14 bases match TRBD2. The receptor's source is a woman aged 45-60 years with renal cell carcinoma. The chain's CDR3 is CSVEWTSGGNREQYF. The CDR3 DNA reads TGCAGCGTTGAATGGACTAGCGGGGGGAATCGGGAGCAGTACTTC.